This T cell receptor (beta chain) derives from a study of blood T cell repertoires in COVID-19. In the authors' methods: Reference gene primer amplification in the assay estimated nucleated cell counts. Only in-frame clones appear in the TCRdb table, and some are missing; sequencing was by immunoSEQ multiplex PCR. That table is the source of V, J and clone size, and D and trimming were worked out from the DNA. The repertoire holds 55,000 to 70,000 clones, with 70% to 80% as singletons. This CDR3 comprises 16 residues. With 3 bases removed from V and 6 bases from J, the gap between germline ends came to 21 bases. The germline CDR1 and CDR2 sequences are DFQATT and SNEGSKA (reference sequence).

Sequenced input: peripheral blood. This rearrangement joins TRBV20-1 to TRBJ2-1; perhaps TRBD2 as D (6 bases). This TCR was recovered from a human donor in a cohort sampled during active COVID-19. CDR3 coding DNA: TGCAGTGCTAGTTCACTAGCTGGAGCACGCGGCAATGAGCAGTTCTTC. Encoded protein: CSASSLAGARGNEQFF.